A single sample is the source of the 16 T cell receptor beta chains below, sequenced in a study of shared T cell receptors in the human thymus. Method: immunoSEQ multiplex PCR; TCRdb's copy keeps in-frame clones and lacks some. The sample records hundreds of thousands of clones, around 87% being singletons. These data were also filed under a second study, of human thymus T cells.

Sequenced sample: thymocytes. These receptors originate from a boy under two years old with a congenital heart defect.

This clone was seen only once. The chain's CDR3 is CASSPTGGNLIEQYF. CDR3 sequence (DNA): TGTGCCAGCAGCCCTACAGGGGGAAATCTTATCGAGCAGTACTTC. This chain joins TRBV5-4 and TRBJ2-7; 8 nucleotides match TRBD1. This CDR3 comprises 15 residues. V was clipped by 4 bases and J by 6 bases; unmatched bases: 12. Germline V gene lookup returns CDR1 SGHNT and CDR2 YYREEE (reference sequence).

The chain combines TRBV4-1 with TRBJ2-5; 9 bases are shared with TRBD2. The CDR3 contains 16 residues. Germline V CDR1 and CDR2: MGHRA, YSYEKL. The V segment lost 3 bases and the J segment 5 bases; nucleotides outside the gene matches: 10. The CDR3 bases are TGCGCCAGCAGCCATTGGGCGGGAGGGAGTAGGGAGACCCAGTACTTC. As protein: CASSHWAGGSRETQYF.

The V gene is TRBV7-9, the J gene TRBJ2-7; 12 bases match TRBD1. Germline V gene data show CDR1 as SEHNR and CDR2 as FQNEAQ (reference sequence). This CDR3 contains 15 residues. Germline trimming cut 6 bases from V and 4 bases from J; bases unmatched to any gene: 7. The CDR3, as DNA: TGTGCCAGCAGTAAGGGACAGGGGGCGTGGTACGAGCAGTACTTC. Translation: CASSKGQGAWYEQYF. Based on the CDR3 plus reference TRBV7-9 and TRBJ2-7, the full variable domain is DTGVSQNPRHKITKRGQNVTFRCDPISEHNRLYWYRQTLGQGPEFLTYFQNEAQLEKSRLLSDRFSAERPKGSFSTLEIQRTEQGDSAMYLCASSKGQGAWYEQYFGPGTRLTVT.

V and J are TRBV14 and TRBJ2-5; TRBD2 agrees at 9 bases. The ends lost 1 base at V and 4 bases at J; junction bases unmatched: 4. Per the germline V gene, CDR1 is SGHDN and CDR2 is FVKESK. The length of the CDR3 is 15 residues. CDR3 loop: CASSQVAGELETQYF. CDR3 DNA sequence: TGTGCCAGCAGCCAAGTAGCGGGAGAATTAGAGACCCAGTACTTC.

The chain has TRBV5-1 and TRBJ2-3, with 7 bases fitting TRBD1. Trimming cost V 0 bases and J 4 bases; bases outside gene matches: 5. Germline CDR1 is SGHRS and CDR2 is YFSETQ. There are 15 residues in the CDR3. This CDR3 is CASSLDRGRADTQYF. Here the CDR3 DNA reads TGCGCCAGCAGCTTGGACAGGGGAAGGGCAGATACGCAGTATTTT. Combining the CDR3 with reference TRBV5-1 and TRBJ2-3 gives the whole variable domain KAGVTQTPRYLIKTRGQQVTLSCSPISGHRSVSWYQQTPGQGLQFLFEYFSETQRNKGNFPGRFSGRQFSNSRSEMNVSTLELGDSALYLCASSLDRGRADTQYFGPGTRLTVL.

The chain combines TRBV13 with TRBJ1-1; D is ambiguous. Trimming took 5 bases from V and 0 from J, leaving 10 bases between them. CDR1 is PRHDT, CDR2 FYEKMQ, per germline (reference sequence). The CDR3 is made up of 14 amino acids. The CDR3, as DNA: TGTGCCAGCAGCCTCGGACTGTTGAACACTGAAGCTTTCTTT. It codes for CASSLGLLNTEAFF.

This clone was observed a few times. This chain uses TRBV25-1 with TRBJ1-5; possible D gene TRBD1, 6 bases. Germline loops: CDR1 MGHDK, CDR2 SYGVNS. This CDR3 has 11 residues. Trimming pared 9 bases from V and 4 bases from J, leaving 7 bases between. This chain's CDR3 is CARTGNQPQHF. CDR3 DNA sequence: TGTGCCAGGACAGGTAATCAGCCCCAGCATTTT. Drawing the rest from reference TRBV25-1 and TRBJ1-5, the complete variable domain is EADIYQTPRYLVIGTGKKITLECSQTMGHDKMYWYQQDPGMELHLIHYSYGVNSTEKGDLSSESTVSRIRTEHFPLTLESARPSHTSQYLCARTGNQPQHFGDGTRLSIL.

V usage is TRBV7-2 and J usage is TRBJ1-5, with D perhaps matching TRBD1 (5 bases). Trimming removed 5 bases from V and 0 bases from J, with 11 bases in between. This CDR3 contains 15 residues. Germline CDR1 and CDR2: SGHTA and FQGNSA. Here the CDR3 reads CASSPPGDSNQPQHF. For the CDR3, the DNA is TGTGCCAGCAGCCCGCCGGGGGATAGCAATCAGCCCCAGCATTTT.

The rearrangement uses TRBV6-4 and TRBJ2-3, with a weak D call TRBD1 (6 bases). The CDR3 totals 17 residues. From germline, CDR1 is MRHNA and CDR2 SNTAGT. Trimming cost V 6 bases and J 3 bases, with 22 bases left between them. CDR3 bases: TGTGCCAGCAGAAAGTTCCCCTCTAACAGGGAAACAGATACGCAGTATTTT. Protein product: CASRKFPSNRETDTQYF.

This clone appeared once. The CDR3 DNA is TGCGCCAGCAGCTTGCTGGGCGGGAGCAACTACAATGAGCAGTTCTTC. Encoded protein: CASSLLGGSNYNEQFF. The rearrangement joins TRBV5-1 to TRBJ2-1; 7 nucleotides line up with TRBD2. The CDR3 has 16 residues. The germline CDR1 and CDR2 sequences are SGHRS and YFSETQ. The V gene end was trimmed by 1 base and the J gene end by 3 bases; junction bases not matched to a gene: 7.

The chain combines TRBV21-1 with TRBJ2-7; the table assigns TRBD2, which was not confirmed against the DNA. TRBV21-1 is a pseudogene segment. The length of the CDR3 is 12 residues. CDR3 DNA: TGTGCCAGCAGCAAAGCCGTTTACGAGCAGTACTTC. Residues: CASSKAVYEQYF.

The chain carries TRBV4-1 and TRBJ2-2, with a possible D match to TRBD2 (6 bases). Deletions cut 2 bases from V and 1 base from J, with 14 bases between. In germline, CDR1 is MGHRA, CDR2 YSYEKL. The CDR3 length is 17 residues. The CDR3 DNA reads as TGCGCCAGCAGCCAATCAGTCGGGAGAGGGAACACCGGGGAGCTGTTTTTT. Amino acids: CASSQSVGRGNTGELFF.

The table lists this clone with a few counts. The J gene is TRBJ1-4, the V gene TRBV28, with a tentative D call TRBD1 (6 bases). Germline V gives CDR1 MDHEN, CDR2 SYDVKM. V lost 3 bases, J lost 5 bases, and 10 bases lay in between. The CDR3 runs 14 residues. CDR3 nucleotides: TGTGCCAGCAGTTTCAGGGGCCCCAATGAAAAACTGTTTTTT. Its protein is CASSFRGPNEKLFF.

V gene TRBV6-6 combines with J gene TRBJ2-1, with TRBD2 matching 10 bases. From germline, CDR1 is MNHNY and CDR2 SVGAGI (reference sequence). The CDR3 runs to 14 residues. J was trimmed by 7 bases and V by 10 bases; bases with no gene match: 10. Written as DNA, the CDR3 is TGTGCCACCCAAGCGGGACTAGCGTGGAATGAGCAGTTCTTC. Protein sequence: CATQAGLAWNEQFF.

Comment on this clone: Other DNA sequences from this sample encode an identical CDR3 as well. The chain is built from TRBV30 and TRBJ1-5, with D possibly being TRBD1 (5 bases). The germline V and J ends were trimmed by 2 bases and 1 base, with 6 bases remaining between them. The length of the CDR3 is 13 residues. Germline loops: CDR1 GTSNPN, CDR2 SVGIG (reference sequence). The CDR3 DNA sequence: TGTGCCTGGAGTCCAGGGAGCAATCAGCCCCAGCATTTT. Translation gives CAWSPGSNQPQHF. Looking up the rest from reference TRBV30 and TRBJ1-5 gives the full variable domain: SQTIHQWPATLVQPVGSPLSLECTVEGTSNPNLYWYRQAAGRGLQLLFYSVGIGQISSEVPQNLSASRPQDRQFILSSKKLLLSDSGFYLCAWSPGSNQPQHFGDGTRLSIL.

The rearrangement links TRBV7-6 to TRBJ1-1; TRBD1 agrees at 8 bases. V lost 5 bases and J lost 4; bases outside the gene matches: 12. The CDR3 runs to 16 residues. Germline-derived CDR1 and CDR2 are SGHVS and FNYEAQ. The CDR3 DNA is TGTGCCAGCAGCGCGGGACAGGATAGTAAGTTCACTGAAGCTTTCTTT. It is translated as CASSAGQDSKFTEAFF.